The clone carrying this T cell receptor (beta chain) appeared a few times. The data are from a study of identical twins. Deletions cut 6 bases from V and 4 bases from J, with 12 bases between. The CDR3 has 13 amino acids. Germline CDR1 and CDR2: MNHNS and SASEGT. One entry per CDR3 protein, called by TCRdb with MiXCR from the 5' RACE reads. The data contain approximately 690,000 distinct CDR3 sequences, less than 7% of them singletons. The material sequenced was naive T cells sorted from blood. This sequence originates from a man between 18 and 29 years old in good health. This rearrangement joins TRBV6-1 to TRBJ1-2, with unresolved D. Here the CDR3 DNA reads TGTGCCAGCAGCCTTACAGAAAGCTATGGCTACACCTTC. Translation gives CASSLTESYGYTF.